This TCR beta chain derives from a study of technical replicates of blood from several donors. TCRdb keeps only in-frame clones here, not all; method: immunoSEQ multiplex PCR. The data show around 68,000 clones, 95% to 98% seen once. Germline V lookup: CDR1 MNHNY, CDR2 SVGAGI (reference sequence). Trimming cost V 3 bases and J 1 base, with 6 bases left between them. CDR3 size: 13 residues. The sample taken for sequencing was T cells isolated from PBMCs. The V and J genes are TRBV6-6 and TRBJ1-1; unclear D gene. The clonotype was recovered from a human donor in good health. CDR3 DNA: TGTGCCAGCAGTTATGGAGAGAACACTGAAGCTTTCTTT. This gives the protein CASSYGENTEAFF.